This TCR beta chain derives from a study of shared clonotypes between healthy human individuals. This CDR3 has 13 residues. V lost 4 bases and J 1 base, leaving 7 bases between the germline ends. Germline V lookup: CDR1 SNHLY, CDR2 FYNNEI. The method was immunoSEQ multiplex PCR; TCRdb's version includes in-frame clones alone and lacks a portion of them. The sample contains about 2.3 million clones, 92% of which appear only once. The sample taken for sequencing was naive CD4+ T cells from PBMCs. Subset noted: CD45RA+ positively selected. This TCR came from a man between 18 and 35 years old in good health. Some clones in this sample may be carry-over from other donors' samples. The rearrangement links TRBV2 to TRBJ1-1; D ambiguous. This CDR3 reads CASSARSNTEAFF. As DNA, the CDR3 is TGTGCCAGCAGTGCCAGGTCGAACACTGAAGCTTTCTTT.